One and the same sample provided the 3 T cell receptor beta chains below, sequenced in a study of blood T cells in healthy people across ages. PCR was performed a second time for about 7 to 12 cycles using a sample-barcoded 5' primer and a J-beta primer mix. Via MiXCR, TCRdb re-called the 5' RACE reads, giving one row per CDR3 protein. The sample holds over 600,000 distinct CDR3 sequences, approximately 40% seen once. The sample taken for sequencing was blood. These TCRs come from an elderly man in good health.

V gene TRBV3-1 combines with J gene TRBJ2-5; 9 positions match TRBD1. The assigned J gene may be wrong: the sequence end matches TRBJ2-7 better. The germline gives CDR1 LGHDT, CDR2 YNNKEL (reference sequence). The CDR3 has 14 residues. The chain's CDR3 is CASSPWDRVHEQYF. The CDR3 DNA is TGTGCCAGCAGCCCCTGGGACAGGGTCCACGAGCAGTACTTC.

V is TRBV6-2 or TRBV6-3 and J is TRBJ2-3; TRBD1 agrees at 7 bases. V gave up 5 bases and J gave up 2 bases; unmatched junction bases: 7. Germline-derived CDR1 and CDR2 are MNHEY and SVGEGT. The CDR3 sequence is 15 residues long. The CDR3 region has the DNA TGTGCCAGCAGTCAAACCGGGACAGCCACAGATACGCAGTATTTT. It yields the protein CASSQTGTATDTQYF.

The chain uses TRBV3-1 and TRBJ2-3; TRBD2 agrees at 9 bases. CDR1 LGHDT and CDR2 YNNKEL come from the germline V gene (reference sequence). Unmatched junction bases numbered 12, after V lost 4 bases and J lost 7 bases. The CDR3 runs to 16 residues. The CDR3 nucleotides are TGTGCCAGCAGCCCTCTGGCGGAGCGGGGGGCGAATACGCAGTATTTT. Translated, it gives CASSPLAERGANTQYF.